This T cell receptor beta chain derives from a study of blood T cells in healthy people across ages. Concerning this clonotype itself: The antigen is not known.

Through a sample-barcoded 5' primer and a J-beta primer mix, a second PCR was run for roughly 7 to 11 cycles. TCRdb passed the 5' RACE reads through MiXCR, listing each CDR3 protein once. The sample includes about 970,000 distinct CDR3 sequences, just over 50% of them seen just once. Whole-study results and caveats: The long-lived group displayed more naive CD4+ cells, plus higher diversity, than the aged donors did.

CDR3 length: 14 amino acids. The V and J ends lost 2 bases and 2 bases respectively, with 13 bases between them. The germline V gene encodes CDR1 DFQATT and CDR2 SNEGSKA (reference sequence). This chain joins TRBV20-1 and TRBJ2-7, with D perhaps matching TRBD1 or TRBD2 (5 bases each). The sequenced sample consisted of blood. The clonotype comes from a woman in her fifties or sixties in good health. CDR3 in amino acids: CSARISRDAYEQYF. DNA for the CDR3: TGCAGTGCTAGAATTTCCCGGGACGCCTACGAGCAGTACTTC.